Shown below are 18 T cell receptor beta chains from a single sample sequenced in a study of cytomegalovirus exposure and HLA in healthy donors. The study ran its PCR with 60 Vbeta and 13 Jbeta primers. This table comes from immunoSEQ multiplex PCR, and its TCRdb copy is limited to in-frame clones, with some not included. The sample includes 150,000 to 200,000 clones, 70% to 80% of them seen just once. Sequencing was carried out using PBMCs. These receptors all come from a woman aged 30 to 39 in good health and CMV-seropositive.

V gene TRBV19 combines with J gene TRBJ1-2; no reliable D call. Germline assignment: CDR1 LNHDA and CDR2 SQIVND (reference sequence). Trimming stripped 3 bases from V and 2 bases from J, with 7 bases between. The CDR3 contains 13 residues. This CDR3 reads CASSMSQNYGYTF. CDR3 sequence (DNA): TGTGCCAGTAGTATGAGTCAAAACTATGGCTACACCTTC.

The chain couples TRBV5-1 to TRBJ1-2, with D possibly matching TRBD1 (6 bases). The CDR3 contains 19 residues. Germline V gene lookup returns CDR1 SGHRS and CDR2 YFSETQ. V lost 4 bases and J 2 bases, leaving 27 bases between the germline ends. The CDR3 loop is CASSPWAPGHTTGNYGYTF. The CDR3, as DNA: TGCGCCAGCAGCCCTTGGGCCCCGGGACATACAACGGGGAACTATGGCTACACCTTC.

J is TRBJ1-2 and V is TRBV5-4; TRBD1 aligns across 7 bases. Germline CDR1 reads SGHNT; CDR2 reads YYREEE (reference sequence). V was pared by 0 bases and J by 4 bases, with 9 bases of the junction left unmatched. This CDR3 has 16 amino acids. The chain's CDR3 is CASSLGTRGQVYGYTF. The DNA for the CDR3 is TGTGCCAGCAGCTTGGGGACTCGAGGACAGGTCTATGGCTACACCTTC.

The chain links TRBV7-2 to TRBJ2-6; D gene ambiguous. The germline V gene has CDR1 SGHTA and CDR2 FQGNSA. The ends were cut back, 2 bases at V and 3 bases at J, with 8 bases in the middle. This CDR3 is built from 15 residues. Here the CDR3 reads CASSLLRVGANVLTF. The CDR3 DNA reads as TGTGCCAGCAGCTTACTCCGGGTTGGGGCCAACGTCCTGACTTTC.

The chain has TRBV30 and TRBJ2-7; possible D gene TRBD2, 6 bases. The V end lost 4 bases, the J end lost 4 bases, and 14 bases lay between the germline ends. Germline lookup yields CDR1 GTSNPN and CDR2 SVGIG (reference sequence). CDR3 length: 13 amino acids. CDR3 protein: CAWNRETKYEQYF. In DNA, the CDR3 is TGTGCCTGGAACCGGGAGACTAAGTACGAGCAGTACTTC.

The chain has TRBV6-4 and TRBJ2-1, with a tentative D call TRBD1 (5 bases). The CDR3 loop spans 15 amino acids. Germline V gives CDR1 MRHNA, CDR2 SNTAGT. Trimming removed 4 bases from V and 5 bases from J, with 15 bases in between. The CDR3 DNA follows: TGTGCCAGCAGTGCCCTCGCACAGGTCCACAATGAGCAGTTCTTC. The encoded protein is CASSALAQVHNEQFF.

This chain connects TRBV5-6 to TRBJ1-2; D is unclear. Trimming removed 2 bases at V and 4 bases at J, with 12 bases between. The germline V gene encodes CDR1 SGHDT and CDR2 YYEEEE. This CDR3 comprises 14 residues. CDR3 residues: CASSFYAVSYGYTF. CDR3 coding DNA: TGTGCCAGCAGCTTCTATGCGGTCAGCTATGGCTACACCTTC.

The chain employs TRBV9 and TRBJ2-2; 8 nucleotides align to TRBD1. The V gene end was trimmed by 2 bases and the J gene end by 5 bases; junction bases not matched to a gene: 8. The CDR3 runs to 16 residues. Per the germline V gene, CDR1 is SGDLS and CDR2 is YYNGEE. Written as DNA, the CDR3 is TGTGCCAGCAGCGTTGCCGGGACAGGCCTGACCGGGGAGCTGTTTTTT. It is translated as CASSVAGTGLTGELFF.

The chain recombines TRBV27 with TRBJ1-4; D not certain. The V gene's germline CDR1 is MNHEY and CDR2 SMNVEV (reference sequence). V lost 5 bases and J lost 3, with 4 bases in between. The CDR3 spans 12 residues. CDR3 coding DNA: TGTGCCAGCAGTCCTTCTAATGAAAAACTGTTTTTT. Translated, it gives CASSPSNEKLFF.

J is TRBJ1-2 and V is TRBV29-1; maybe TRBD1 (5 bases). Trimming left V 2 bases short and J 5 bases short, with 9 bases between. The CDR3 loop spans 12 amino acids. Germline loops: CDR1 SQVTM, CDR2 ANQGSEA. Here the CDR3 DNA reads TGCAGCGTTGAAAGACAGATTTATGGCTACACCTTC. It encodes CSVERQIYGYTF.

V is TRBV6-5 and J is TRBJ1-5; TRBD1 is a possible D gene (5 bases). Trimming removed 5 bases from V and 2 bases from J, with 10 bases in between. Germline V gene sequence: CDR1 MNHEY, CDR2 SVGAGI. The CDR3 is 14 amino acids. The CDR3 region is CASSQGLGNQPQHF. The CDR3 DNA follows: TGTGCCAGCAGTCAGGGTTTGGGCAATCAGCCCCAGCATTTT.

This chain's CDR3 is CASSFGLASEQYF. CDR3 nucleotides: TGTGCCAGCAGCTTCGGTCTAGCTTCCGAGCAGTACTTC. The chain couples TRBV7-2 to TRBJ2-7; possibly TRBD2 for D (5 bases). Trimming removed 3 bases from V and 6 bases from J, with 12 bases in between. The CDR3 is 13 amino acids. Germline lookup yields CDR1 SGHTA and CDR2 FQGNSA.

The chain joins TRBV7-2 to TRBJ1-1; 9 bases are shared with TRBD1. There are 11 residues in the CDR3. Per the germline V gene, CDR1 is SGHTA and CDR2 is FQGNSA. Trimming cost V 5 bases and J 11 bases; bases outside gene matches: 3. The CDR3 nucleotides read TGTGCCAGCAGCCACGGGACAGGGGCTTTCTTT. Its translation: CASSHGTGAFF.

This chain's CDR3 is CASSWGGSNTGELFF. The DNA of the CDR3 is TGCGCCAGCAGTTGGGGCGGATCGAACACCGGGGAGCTGTTTTTT. V gene TRBV5-1 combines with J gene TRBJ2-2; the D gene is possibly TRBD1 (5 bases). This CDR3 has 15 amino acids. Trimming cost V 5 bases and J 0 bases, with 11 bases left between them. CDR1 and CDR2 (germline): SGHRS, YFSETQ.

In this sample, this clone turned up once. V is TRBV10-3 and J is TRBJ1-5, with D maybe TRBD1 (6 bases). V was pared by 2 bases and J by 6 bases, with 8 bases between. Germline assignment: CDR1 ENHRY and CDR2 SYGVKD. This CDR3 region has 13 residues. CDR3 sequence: CAISEEGGQPQHF. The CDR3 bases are TGTGCCATCAGTGAGGAAGGGGGTCAGCCCCAGCATTTT.

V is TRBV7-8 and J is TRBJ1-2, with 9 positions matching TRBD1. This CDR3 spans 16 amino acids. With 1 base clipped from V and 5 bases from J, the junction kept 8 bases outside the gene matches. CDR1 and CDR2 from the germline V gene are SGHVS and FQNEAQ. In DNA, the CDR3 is TGTGCCAGCAGCTTAGACAGGGGGCCGTGGGGATATGGCTACACCTTC. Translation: CASSLDRGPWGYGYTF.

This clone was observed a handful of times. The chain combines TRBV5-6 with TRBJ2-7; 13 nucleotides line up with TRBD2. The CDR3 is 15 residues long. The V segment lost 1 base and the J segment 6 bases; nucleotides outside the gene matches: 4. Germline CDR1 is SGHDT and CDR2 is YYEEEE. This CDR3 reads CASSLYGLAGAEQYF. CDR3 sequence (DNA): TGTGCCAGCAGCTTGTACGGACTAGCGGGAGCCGAGCAGTACTTC. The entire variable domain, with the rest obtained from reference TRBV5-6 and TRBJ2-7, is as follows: DAGVTQSPTHLIKTRGQQVTLRCSPKSGHDTVSWYQQALGQGPQFIFQYYEEEERQRGNFPDRFSGHQFPNYSSELNVNALLLGDSALYLCASSLYGLAGAEQYFGPGTRLTVT.

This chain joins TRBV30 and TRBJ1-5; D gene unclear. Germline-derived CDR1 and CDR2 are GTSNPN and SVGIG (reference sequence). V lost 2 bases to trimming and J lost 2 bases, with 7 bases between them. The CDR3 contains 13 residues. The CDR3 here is CAWSSQGNQPQHF. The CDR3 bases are TGTGCCTGGAGTTCCCAGGGCAATCAGCCCCAGCATTTT.